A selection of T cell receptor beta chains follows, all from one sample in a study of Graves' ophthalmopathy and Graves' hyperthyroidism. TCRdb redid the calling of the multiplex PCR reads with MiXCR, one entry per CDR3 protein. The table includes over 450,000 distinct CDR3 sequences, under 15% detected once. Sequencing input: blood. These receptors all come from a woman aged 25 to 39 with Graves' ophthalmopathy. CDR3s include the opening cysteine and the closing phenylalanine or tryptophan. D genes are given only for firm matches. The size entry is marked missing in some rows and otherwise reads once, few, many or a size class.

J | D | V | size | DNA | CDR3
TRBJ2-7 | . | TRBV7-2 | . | TGTGCCAGCAGCCAGGGGTGGTGGAAGCAGTACTTC | CASSQGWWKQYF
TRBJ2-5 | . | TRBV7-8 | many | TGTGCCAGCAGCTTAGCATGGGCAGGGAAAGAGACCCAGTACTTC | CASSLAWAGKETQYF
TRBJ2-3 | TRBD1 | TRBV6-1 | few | TGTGCCAGCAGTGGCGGGACAGGCTATAGCACAGATACGCAGTATTTT | CASSGGTGYSTDTQYF
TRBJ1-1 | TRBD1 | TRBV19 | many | TGTGCCAGTAGTATAGGAGCTTTGGGGACAGCGGGGTACATGAACACTGAAGCTTTCTTT | CASSIGALGTAGYMNTEAFF
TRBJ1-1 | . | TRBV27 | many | TGTGCCAGCAGTGAGGGACACCTGAACACTGAAGCTTTCTTT | CASSEGHLNTEAFF
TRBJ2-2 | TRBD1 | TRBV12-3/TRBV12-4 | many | TGTGCCAGCACCCCGACAGGGCTGGGGGCCGGGGAGCTGTTTTTT | CASTPTGLGAGELFF
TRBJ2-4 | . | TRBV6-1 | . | TGTGCCAGCACCGCGGCGGGACAATGGAACATTAAGTACTTC | CASTAAGQWNIKYF
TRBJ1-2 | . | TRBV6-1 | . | TGTGCCAGCAGTGCGATCAAATGGACATGGCATGGCTACACCTTC | CASSAIKWTWHGYTF
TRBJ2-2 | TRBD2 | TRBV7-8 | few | TGTGCCAGCAGCATCCTGGGACTAGCGGGAGCGGGAACCGGGGAGCTGTTTTTT | CASSILGLAGAGTGELFF
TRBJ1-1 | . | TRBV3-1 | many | TGTGCCAGCAGCCAAGACATAACTGAAGCTTTCTTT | CASSQDITEAFF
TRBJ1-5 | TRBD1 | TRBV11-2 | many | TGTGCCAGCAGCTTAGGACAGGGCGGGGAAGGTGCGAATCAGCCCCAGCATTTT | CASSLGQGGEGANQPQHF
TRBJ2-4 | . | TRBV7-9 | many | TGTGCCAGCAGCTTAGAAGTAACAGGGACAGCCAAAAACATTCAGTACTTC | CASSLEVTGTAKNIQYF
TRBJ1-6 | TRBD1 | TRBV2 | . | TGTGCCAGCAGGGAGACAGGGTTACCCCTCCACTTT | CASRETGLPLHF
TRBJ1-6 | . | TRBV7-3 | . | TGTGCCAGCAGCGCCAGCGGCTATAATTCACCCCTCCACTTT | CASSASGYNSPLHF
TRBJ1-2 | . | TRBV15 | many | TGTGCCACCAGCAGAGACCGCAACTATGGCTACACCTTC | CATSRDRNYGYTF
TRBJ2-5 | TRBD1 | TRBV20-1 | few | TGCAGTGCTTTTGGACAGGGGGAAGAGACCCAGTACTTC | CSAFGQGEETQYF
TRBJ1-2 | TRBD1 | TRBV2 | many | TGTGCCAGCCGAGGACAGGGGCCAGGCTATGGCTACACCTTC | CASRGQGPGYGYTF